The 19 T cell receptor beta chains in this list originate from one sample, sequenced in a study. TCRdb called the RT-PCR reads again in MiXCR, with one record for every CDR3 protein. The sample lists almost 700,000 distinct CDR3 sequences, around 14% seen once, with just over 3.5% in the top ten. The specimen sequenced was memory CD4+ T cells from blood. The receptors here all came from a female donor in good health, serving as a healthy control.

This rearrangement joins TRBV7-2 to TRBJ1-2, with TRBD1 matching 7 bases. With 5 bases clipped from V and 5 bases from J, the junction kept 11 bases outside the gene matches. Germline CDR1 reads SGHTA; CDR2 reads FQGNSA. The CDR3 sequence is 15 residues long. CDR3 sequence: CASSLRAAGGYGYTF. CDR3 DNA sequence: TGTGCCAGCAGCCTAAGGGCTGCAGGGGGGTATGGCTACACCTTC.

This clonotype was observed many times. The chain employs TRBV9 and TRBJ1-2, with 7 nucleotides matching TRBD1. The germline V gene has CDR1 SGDLS and CDR2 YYNGEE. This CDR3 region has 13 residues. With V trimmed by 0 bases and J by 7 bases, 3 bases remained unmatched. The CDR3 coding sequence is TGTGCCAGCAGCGTAGACAGGGACAGTGGCTACACCTTC. The encoded protein is CASSVDRDSGYTF. Full variable domain (outside the CDR3, taken from reference TRBV9 and TRBJ1-2): DSGVTQTPKHLITATGQRVTLRCSPRSGDLSVYWYQQSLDQGLQFLIQYYNGEERAKGNILERFSAQQFPDLHSELNLSSLELGDSALYFCASSVDRDSGYTFGSGTRLTVV.

This clonotype showed up many times. The CDR3 spells CASSPGSSYEQYF. The CDR3 nucleotides read TGTGCCAGCAGTCCCGGGAGCTCCTACGAGCAGTACTTC. The rearrangement uses TRBV28 and TRBJ2-7, with a tentative D call TRBD2 (6 bases). The CDR3 covers 13 residues. CDR1 is MDHEN, CDR2 SYDVKM, per germline. V was trimmed by 5 bases and J by 0 bases, leaving 8 bases between them. Full variable domain (outside the CDR3, taken from reference TRBV28 and TRBJ2-7): DVKVTQSSRYLVKRTGEKVFLECVQDMDHENMFWYRQDPGLGLRLIYFSYDVKMKEKGDIPEGYSVSREKKERFSLILESASTNQTSMYLCASSPGSSYEQYFGPGTRLTVT.

This rearrangement joins TRBV7-2 to TRBJ2-5, with D perhaps matching TRBD2 (6 bases). Trimming removed 2 bases from V and 7 bases from J, with 11 bases in between. This CDR3 contains 13 residues. Germline V CDR1 and CDR2: SGHTA, FQGNSA. The CDR3 DNA sequence: TGTGCCAGCAGCTTACTTGGGACTGGGACCCAGTACTTC. This gives the protein CASSLLGTGTQYF. Full variable domain (remainder filled in from reference TRBV7-2 and TRBJ2-5): GAGVSQSPSNKVTEKGKDVELRCDPISGHTALYWYRQSLGQGLEFLIYFQGNSAPDKSGLPSDRFSAERTGGSVSTLTIQRTQQEDSAVYLCASSLLGTGTQYFGPGTRLLVL.

This chain joins TRBV9 and TRBJ1-5, with D possibly being TRBD1 (6 bases). Looked up from germline, CDR1 is SGDLS and CDR2 is YYNGEE. The CDR3 consists of 15 residues. V gave up 3 bases and J gave up 0 bases, with 10 bases separating them. The CDR3 protein is CASSARQVSNQPQHF. CDR3 in DNA: TGTGCCAGCAGCGCGCGACAGGTTAGCAATCAGCCCCAGCATTTT.

At least ten counts were recorded for this clonotype. For the CDR3, the DNA is TGTGCCAGCAGTGTAATTGGAAACACCATATATTTT. It encodes CASSVIGNTIYF. This chain joins TRBV12-3 or TRBV12-4 and TRBJ1-3; D unresolved. The V end lost 5 bases, the J end lost 3 bases, and 5 bases lay between the germline ends. The CDR3 is made up of 12 amino acids.

The chain joins TRBV25-1 to TRBJ1-1; tentatively, D is TRBD1 (6 bases). This CDR3 contains 15 residues. V was clipped by 5 bases and J by 1 base, with 14 bases between them. Per the germline V gene, CDR1 is MGHDK and CDR2 is SYGVNS. The CDR3 sequence is CASSNTGLTNTEAFF. CDR3 coding DNA: TGTGCCAGCAGTAACACAGGGCTCACGAACACTGAAGCTTTCTTT.

The chain joins TRBV28 to TRBJ1-1; no clear D. Germline CDR1 reads MDHEN; CDR2 reads SYDVKM. This CDR3 is 16 amino acids long. V was clipped by 2 bases and J by 2 bases, with 15 bases between them. The CDR3 region has the DNA TGTGCCAGCAGTTTAGGAGACAACCAGGTTAACACTGAAGCTTTCTTT. Translating it yields CASSLGDNQVNTEAFF.

This sequence joins TRBV12-3 or TRBV12-4 and TRBJ1-5; weak D call: TRBD1 (5 bases). This CDR3 is 14 amino acids long. V lost 5 bases and J lost 0, with 8 bases in between. CDR3 nucleotides: TGTGCCAGCAGTCGACAGTTTAGCAATCAGCCCCAGCATTTT. Translating gives CASSRQFSNQPQHF.

The chain couples TRBV28 to TRBJ1-4; D gene uncertain. The V and J ends lost 4 bases and 0 bases respectively, with 12 bases between them. From germline, CDR1 is MDHEN and CDR2 SYDVKM. This CDR3 has 16 amino acids. The DNA of the CDR3 is TGTGCCAGCAGTTCTCTATCACCTGCAACTAATGAAAAACTGTTTTTT. Its translation: CASSSLSPATNEKLFF.

There are a few counts of this clonotype. The chain couples TRBV5-4 to TRBJ2-1; 10 nucleotides agree with TRBD2. Trimming took 4 bases from V and 10 from J; bases not matched to a gene: 11. This CDR3 has 15 amino acids. From germline, CDR1 is SGHNT and CDR2 YYREEE (reference sequence). CDR3 loop: CASSPGSSGSLEQFF. CDR3 nucleotides: TGTGCCAGCAGCCCCGGCTCTAGCGGGAGTTTAGAGCAGTTCTTC.

The CDR3 nucleotides read TGTGCCAGCAAATTGGGACAGGGGTCCTACGAGCAGTACTTC. Residues: CASKLGQGSYEQYF. The chain employs TRBV7-9 and TRBJ2-7, with 10 nucleotides matching TRBD1. J gave up 1 base and V 7 bases, and 4 bases lay outside the gene matches. The CDR3 totals 14 residues. Germline V gene lookup returns CDR1 SEHNR and CDR2 FQNEAQ (reference sequence).

V gene TRBV18 combines with J gene TRBJ2-3; D not certain. The germline V gene has CDR1 KGHSH and CDR2 LQKENI. V was clipped by 1 base and J by 2 bases, with 7 bases between them. This CDR3 spans 14 amino acids. DNA of the CDR3: TGTGCCAGCTCACCACTCCAAGACACAGATACGCAGTATTTT. Translated, it gives CASSPLQDTDTQYF.

This clonotype was recorded many times. The chain recombines TRBV5-1 with TRBJ1-1; D is unresolved. The CDR3 sequence is 13 residues long. V shed 4 bases and J shed 5 bases, with 12 bases lying between them. Germline CDR1 SGHRS, CDR2 YFSETQ. The CDR3 protein is CASSKTERTEAFF. CDR3 nucleotides: TGCGCCAGCAGCAAAACAGAACGGACTGAAGCTTTCTTT.

This clonotype was seen at least ten times. The chain joins TRBV6-6 to TRBJ1-4; 8 bases fit TRBD1. The CDR3 runs to 14 residues. The germline V gene encodes CDR1 MNHNY and CDR2 SVGAGI (reference sequence). Trimming removed 4 bases from V and 6 bases from J; junction bases left unmatched: 4. CDR3 DNA sequence: TGTGCCAGCAGTTTTGGACAGGGTGATGAAAAACTGTTTTTT. It codes for CASSFGQGDEKLFF.

The rearrangement uses TRBV12-3 or TRBV12-4 and TRBJ2-1; 14 bases align to TRBD2. CDR3 length equals 16 residues. The V and J ends lost 6 bases and 7 bases, in that order; junction bases with no gene match: 8. The CDR3 loop reads CASSLGLAGVQNEQFF. The CDR3 DNA sequence: TGTGCCAGCAGCTTGGGACTAGCGGGAGTTCAGAATGAGCAGTTCTTC.

This clonotype was seen a few times. The chain uses TRBV20-1 and TRBJ2-5, with D perhaps TRBD1 (7 bases). Deletions cut 5 bases from V and 1 base from J, with 17 bases between. Germline V gene data show CDR1 as DFQATT and CDR2 as SNEGSKA (reference sequence). There are 15 residues in the CDR3. The CDR3 here is CSAQGGGNLQETQYF. CDR3 sequence (DNA): TGCAGTGCTCAAGGGGGCGGGAATCTCCAAGAGACCCAGTACTTC.

This clonotype was detected ten times or more. The rearrangement uses TRBV29-1 and TRBJ2-1; D gene unclear. Looked up from germline, CDR1 is SQVTM and CDR2 is ANQGSEA. V gave up 3 bases and J gave up 8 bases, with 14 bases separating them. This CDR3 is built from 13 residues. CDR3 nucleotide sequence: TGCAGCGTTGACCTAGGGAATCGAGATGAGCAGTTCTTC. Its protein product is CSVDLGNRDEQFF.

This clonotype was picked up a small number of times. The V and J genes are TRBV28 and TRBJ2-3, with a possible D match to TRBD1 (6 bases). Germline V gene data show CDR1 as MDHEN and CDR2 as SYDVKM. The CDR3 totals 15 residues. V lost 3 bases, J lost 10 bases, and 20 bases lay in between. For the CDR3, the DNA is TGTGCCAGCAGTTTCAGGGGCCGCGGCCGGGGTCCGCAGTATTTT. This sequence encodes CASSFRGRGRGPQYF.